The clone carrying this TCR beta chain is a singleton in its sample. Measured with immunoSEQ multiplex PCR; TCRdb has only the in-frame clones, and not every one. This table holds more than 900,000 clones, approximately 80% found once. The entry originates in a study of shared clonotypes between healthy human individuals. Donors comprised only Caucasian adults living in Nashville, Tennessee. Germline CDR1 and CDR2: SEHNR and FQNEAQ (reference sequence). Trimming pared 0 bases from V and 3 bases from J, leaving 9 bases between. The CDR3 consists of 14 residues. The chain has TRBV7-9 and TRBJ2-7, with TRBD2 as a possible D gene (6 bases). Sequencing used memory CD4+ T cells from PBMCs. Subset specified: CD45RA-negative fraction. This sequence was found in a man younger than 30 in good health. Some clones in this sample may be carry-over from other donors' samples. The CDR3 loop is CASSLALTSYEQYF. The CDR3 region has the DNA TGTGCCAGCAGCTTAGCGCTGACTAGCTACGAGCAGTACTTC.